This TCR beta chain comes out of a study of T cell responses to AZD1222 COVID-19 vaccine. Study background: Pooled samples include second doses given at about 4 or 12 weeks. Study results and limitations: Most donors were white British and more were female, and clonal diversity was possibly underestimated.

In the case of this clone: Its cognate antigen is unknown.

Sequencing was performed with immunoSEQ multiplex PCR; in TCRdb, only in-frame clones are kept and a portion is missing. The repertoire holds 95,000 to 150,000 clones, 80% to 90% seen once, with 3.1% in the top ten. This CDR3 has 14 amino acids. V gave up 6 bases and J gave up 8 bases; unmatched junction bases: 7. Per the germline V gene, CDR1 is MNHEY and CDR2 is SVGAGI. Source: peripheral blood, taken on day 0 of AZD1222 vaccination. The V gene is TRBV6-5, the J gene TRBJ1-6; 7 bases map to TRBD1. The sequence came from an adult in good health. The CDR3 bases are TGTGCCAGCAGCCTTGACAGGGCAGATTCACCCCTCCACTTT. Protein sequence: CASSLDRADSPLHF.